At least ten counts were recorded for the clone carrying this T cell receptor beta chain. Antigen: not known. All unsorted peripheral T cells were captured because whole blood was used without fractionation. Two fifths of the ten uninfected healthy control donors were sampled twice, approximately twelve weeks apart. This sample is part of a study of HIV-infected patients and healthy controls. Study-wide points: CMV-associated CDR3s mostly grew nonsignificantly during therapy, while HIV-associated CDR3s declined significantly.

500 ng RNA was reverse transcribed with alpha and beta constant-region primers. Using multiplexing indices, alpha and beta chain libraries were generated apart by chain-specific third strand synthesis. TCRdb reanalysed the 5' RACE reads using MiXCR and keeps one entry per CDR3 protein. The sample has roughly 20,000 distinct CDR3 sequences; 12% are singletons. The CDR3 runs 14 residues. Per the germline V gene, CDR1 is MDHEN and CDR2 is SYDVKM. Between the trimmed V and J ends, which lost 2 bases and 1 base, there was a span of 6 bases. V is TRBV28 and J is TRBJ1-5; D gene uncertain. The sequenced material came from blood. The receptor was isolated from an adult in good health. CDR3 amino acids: CASSLAGSNQPQHF. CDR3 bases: TGTGCCAGCAGTTTAGCCGGGAGCAATCAGCCCCAGCATTTT.